This T cell receptor beta chain was identified during a study of spatial heterogeneity in lung cancer. Single TCR cDNA molecules each had their own unique molecular identifier. MiXCR was run by TCRdb on the 5' RACE reads, yielding one entry per CDR3 protein. The sample has approximately 39,000 distinct CDR3 sequences; around 5.5% are singletons. This sample's time point: sample taken at primary tumor resection. Whole RNA obtained from tumor, nontumor lung or frozen PBMC underwent sequencing without sorting. The donors, 60 to 80 patients with untreated early-stage non-small cell lung cancer, provided the samples. The TCR sequence derives from a male donor with early-stage non-small cell lung cancer. The sequencing here drew on PBMCs, taken at surgery.

CDR3: CASSPGLITGGGTDTQYF. The CDR3 bases are TGTGCCAGCAGCCCAGGACTGATAACGGGGGGGGGCACAGATACGCAGTATTTT. The genes are TRBV5-4 and TRBJ2-3; 8 bases are a match to TRBD2. This CDR3 region has 18 residues. Losses at the gene ends were 4 bases for V and 1 base for J; bases not matched to a gene: 14. The V gene's germline CDR1 is SGHNT and CDR2 YYREEE (reference sequence).